This T cell receptor (beta chain) originates from a study of blood T cell repertoires in COVID-19. The assay was immunoSEQ multiplex PCR, and TCRdb's table has in-frame clones only and misses some. Among roughly 100,000 clones listed, roughly nine tenths were seen once. V was pared by 4 bases and J by 0 bases, with 6 bases between. The CDR3 runs 12 residues. Per germline, CDR1 SQVTM and CDR2 ANQGSEA. The receptor comes from a woman aged 50 to 65 with COVID-19, enrolled during active disease. The chain joins TRBV29-1 to TRBJ1-1; D remains ambiguous. The sample taken for sequencing was peripheral blood. The CDR3: CSVGQMNTEAFF. CDR3 nucleotides: TGCAGCGTTGGGCAGATGAACACTGAAGCTTTCTTT.